The entry below describes one T cell receptor (beta chain). The ends were cut back, 5 bases at V and 5 bases at J, with 26 bases in the middle. CDR3 size: 17 residues. Germline CDR1 reads SGHDT; CDR2 reads YYEEEE. One entry per CDR3 protein results from TCRdb running MiXCR on the reads. In the table there are 740,000 or so distinct CDR3 sequences, roughly 36% of which are singletons. The source of the sample is a study of T cell repertoires in cytomegalovirus infection. Across the whole study: Carrying CMV and the relevant HLA type showed in public TCR beta signatures.

Material for sequencing was PBMCs. This receptor was identified in a human donor in good health (CMV status not recorded). Some clones in this sample may be carry-over from other donors' samples. J is TRBJ2-7 and V is TRBV5-6; maybe TRBD1 (6 bases). CDR3 nucleotides: TGTGCCAGCAGTCGTTTTTGGGGGACACCGCATGGTGACGAGCAGTACTTC. This gives the protein CASSRFWGTPHGDEQYF.